What follows are 25 T cell receptor beta chains derived from one specimen sequenced in a study of T cells in Graves' hyperthyroidism and ophthalmopathy. Amplification of TCR beta CDR3 regions was performed using RNA transcripts as template. Researchers ran a first-round RT-PCR on the TCR CDR3 using the HTBI primer set. Using its own MiXCR run on the multiplex PCR reads, TCRdb lists one record per CDR3 protein. Among about 460,000 distinct CDR3 sequences, roughly 23% were seen once, and the ten largest hold roughly 49%. The sample taken for sequencing was blood. The receptors derive from a woman aged 70 to 79 with Graves' ophthalmopathy.

For this clonotype: Possible read error: a much larger clone is one base away. The V call is TRBV7-2, the J call TRBJ2-5, with TRBD2 matching 7 bases. Germline loops: CDR1 SGHTA, CDR2 FQGNSA. This CDR3 spans 15 amino acids. The DNA of the CDR3 is TGTGCCAACAGCTTATCCAGCGGGAACCAAGAGACCCAGTACTTC. The encoded protein is CANSLSSGNQETQYF.

In this sample, this clonotype turned up many times. V usage is TRBV11-2 and J usage is TRBJ1-1; D may be TRBD1 (6 bases). Germline-derived CDR1 and CDR2 are SGHAT and FQNNGV. The CDR3 sequence is 16 residues long. V shed 0 bases and J shed 4 bases, with 15 bases lying between them. CDR3: CASSLELSSTGTEAFF. Written as DNA, the CDR3 is TGTGCCAGCAGCTTAGAACTCTCCTCGACAGGCACTGAAGCTTTCTTT.

The chain joins TRBV5-1 to TRBJ2-7; 10 nucleotides align to TRBD1. V lost 7 bases, J lost 1 base, and 5 bases stayed unmatched. This CDR3 contains 14 residues. The germline V gene encodes CDR1 SGHRS and CDR2 YFSETQ. CDR3 sequence reads: CASSMGQGSYEQYF. CDR3 DNA: TGCGCCAGCTCGATGGGACAGGGGTCCTACGAGCAGTACTTC.

Here the CDR3 DNA reads TGTGCCACCAGTAAGGCGGGGAACTATGGCTACACCTTC. This gives the protein CATSKAGNYGYTF. This chain links TRBV24-1 with TRBJ1-2; no firm D call. There are 13 residues in the CDR3. Germline V gene lookup returns CDR1 KGHDR and CDR2 SFDVKD. V gave up 6 bases and J gave up 2 bases, with 9 bases separating them.

This clonotype was seen repeatedly, ten times or more. This chain joins TRBV2 and TRBJ1-4; 9 positions agree with TRBD1. The CDR3 contains 14 residues. Germline CDR1 reads SNHLY; CDR2 reads FYNNEI. With V trimmed by 6 bases and J by 5 bases, 4 bases remained unmatched. CDR3 in DNA: TGTGCCAGCAGGGAGGACAGGGGAAATGAAAAACTGTTTTTT. Its translation is CASREDRGNEKLFF.

This clonotype appeared a few times. This chain connects TRBV27 to TRBJ1-3; tentatively, D is TRBD1 (6 bases). V lost 5 bases, J lost 1 base, and 18 bases lay in between. CDR1 is MNHEY, CDR2 SMNVEV, per germline (reference sequence). The length of the CDR3 is 17 residues. As DNA, the CDR3 is TGTGCCAGCAGTCCCCAAAACAACAGGGCTTCTGGAAACACCATATATTTT. It is translated as CASSPQNNRASGNTIYF.

This sequence joins TRBV18 and TRBJ1-2; 7 positions match TRBD1. Looked up from germline, CDR1 is KGHSH and CDR2 is LQKENI. The CDR3 spans 14 residues. V was pared by 5 bases and J by 2 bases, with 5 bases of the junction left unmatched. The chain's CDR3 is CASSAGTVNYGYTF. The CDR3 nucleotides read TGTGCCAGCTCAGCCGGGACAGTCAACTATGGCTACACCTTC.

This clonotype was seen many times. The rearrangement uses TRBV7-9 and TRBJ1-2; 9 bases line up with TRBD1. V gave up 1 base and J gave up 8 bases; unmatched junction bases: 11. The CDR3 runs 16 residues. CDR1 and CDR2 (germline): SEHNR, FQNEAQ (reference sequence). As DNA, the CDR3 is TGTGCCAGCAGCTTAGGTCTAGGGACAGGGAGCGACGGCTACACCTTC. This encodes CASSLGLGTGSDGYTF.

This clonotype turned up a few times. The chain couples TRBV5-1 to TRBJ1-1, with D hard to call. This CDR3 comprises 14 residues. V was shortened by 0 bases and J by 4 bases, with 10 bases between the two germline ends. CDR1 is SGHRS, CDR2 YFSETQ, per germline. CDR3 in DNA: TGCGCCAGCAGCTTGGTACCCAGCAGCACTGAAGCTTTCTTT. Protein product: CASSLVPSSTEAFF.

The genes are TRBV15 and TRBJ2-1; D unresolved. V lost 5 bases, J lost 9 bases, and 14 bases lay in between. Germline CDR1 LNHNV, CDR2 YYDKDF (reference sequence). This CDR3 contains 13 residues. The DNA for the CDR3 is TGTGCCACCAGCCCAGTTAGGGTGGCTGAGCAGTTCTTC. Protein: CATSPVRVAEQFF.

V gene TRBV7-9 combines with J gene TRBJ1-2; TRBD1 aligns across 9 bases. CDR1 and CDR2 from the germline V gene are SEHNR and FQNEAQ (reference sequence). V lost 4 bases to trimming and J lost 5 bases; unmatched junction nucleotides: 14. The CDR3 sequence is 17 residues long. This chain's CDR3 is CASSSLTRTGGAYGYTF. DNA for the CDR3: TGTGCCAGCAGCTCTCTAACCAGAACAGGGGGCGCGTATGGCTACACCTTC.

This rearrangement joins TRBV6-1 to TRBJ1-2; unclear D gene. The ends were cut back, 4 bases at V and 7 bases at J, with 13 bases in the middle. In germline, CDR1 is MNHNS, CDR2 SASEGT. This CDR3 is built from 13 residues. CDR3 DNA: TGTGCCAGCAGTGCCAGGAAGGTCGGTGGCTACACCTTC. Amino acid sequence: CASSARKVGGYTF.

This clonotype showed up just a few times. The chain carries TRBV11-2 and TRBJ1-3; no clear D. The CDR3 is 13 amino acids. Germline CDR1 SGHAT, CDR2 FQNNGV. The V end was cut by 11 bases, the J end by 0 bases, with 11 bases between. The CDR3 DNA reads as TGTGCCTCCAGTGGAGTCTCTGGAAACACCATATATTTT. Translation gives CASSGVSGNTIYF.

This clonotype turned up a few times. The chain combines TRBV18 with TRBJ1-1; D is ambiguous. Germline values: CDR1 KGHSH, CDR2 LQKENI. This CDR3 comprises 13 residues. Trimming cost V 4 bases and J 9 bases, with 15 bases left between them. This CDR3 reads CASSLDLGSQAFF. CDR3 nucleotide sequence: TGTGCCAGCTCACTAGATTTGGGCAGTCAAGCTTTCTTT. Supplemented by reference TRBV18 and TRBJ1-1, the full variable domain reads NAGVMQNPRHLVRRRGQEARLRCSPMKGHSHVYWYRQLPEEGLKFMVYLQKENIIDESGMPKERFSAEFPKEGPSILRIQQVVRGDSAAYFCASSLDLGSQAFFGQGTRLTVV.

This clonotype turned up a few times. V gene TRBV29-1 combines with J gene TRBJ1-5; D perhaps matches TRBD1 (5 bases). Trimming took off 6 bases at V and 0 bases at J, with 9 bases between the two ends. This CDR3 is built from 13 residues. Germline V gene sequence: CDR1 SQVTM, CDR2 ANQGSEA. Here the CDR3 reads CSVQENSNQPQHF. CDR3 nucleotides: TGCAGCGTACAGGAGAATAGCAATCAGCCCCAGCATTTT.

This clonotype was seen only a few times. The rearrangement joins TRBV24-1 to TRBJ1-2; 8 nucleotides agree with TRBD1. There are 17 residues in the CDR3. V was pared by 4 bases and J by 7 bases, with 16 bases of the junction left unmatched. Germline-derived CDR1 and CDR2 are KGHDR and SFDVKD. This chain's CDR3 is CATSDPRAGTGLGGYTF. Written as DNA, the CDR3 is TGTGCCACCAGTGACCCTAGGGCCGGGACAGGCCTAGGTGGCTACACCTTC.

This clonotype occurred a few times. The chain combines TRBV4-1 with TRBJ2-7; 11 nucleotides align to TRBD2. With V trimmed by 1 base and J by 3 bases, 5 bases remained unmatched. Germline lookup yields CDR1 MGHRA and CDR2 YSYEKL. The CDR3 sequence is 16 residues long. The CDR3 sequence is CASSQVLTSGIYEQYF. In nucleotides, the CDR3 is TGCGCCAGCAGCCAAGTTTTGACTAGCGGGATCTACGAGCAGTACTTC.

The table lists this clonotype with a few counts. V gene TRBV5-1 combines with J gene TRBJ1-1; TRBD1 might be the D (5 bases). The CDR3 runs 14 residues. CDR1 and CDR2 (germline): SGHRS, YFSETQ. The ends were cut back, 3 bases at V and 1 base at J, with 10 bases in the middle. The CDR3 sequence is CASSSNTGNTEAFF. CDR3 in DNA: TGCGCCAGCAGCTCAAATACAGGGAACACTGAAGCTTTCTTT. Drawing the rest from reference TRBV5-1 and TRBJ1-1, the complete variable domain is KAGVTQTPRYLIKTRGQQVTLSCSPISGHRSVSWYQQTPGQGLQFLFEYFSETQRNKGNFPGRFSGRQFSNSRSEMNVSTLELGDSALYLCASSSNTGNTEAFFGQGTRLTVV.

The chain joins TRBV19 to TRBJ1-1, with a tentative D call TRBD1 (5 bases). This CDR3 has 13 residues. V lost 4 bases and J 6 bases, leaving 12 bases between the germline ends. Germline V lookup: CDR1 LNHDA, CDR2 SQIVND (reference sequence). The CDR3, as DNA: TGTGCCAGTAGTACCCTCGGGGCCGCTGAAGCTTTCTTT. Translating gives CASSTLGAAEAFF. Full variable domain (missing parts from reference TRBV19 and TRBJ1-1): DGGITQSPKYLFRKEGQNVTLSCEQNLNHDAMYWYRQDPGQGLRLIYYSQIVNDFQKGDIAEGYSVSREKKESFPLTVTSAQKNPTAFYLCASSTLGAAEAFFGQGTRLTVV.

The chain joins TRBV19 to TRBJ2-1, with 15 bases lining up with TRBD2. The V gene end was trimmed by 3 bases and the J gene end by 7 bases; junction bases not matched to a gene: 4. CDR3 length: 16 residues. In germline, CDR1 is LNHDA, CDR2 SQIVND (reference sequence). CDR3 sequence reads: CASSIGLAGGANEQFF. The CDR3 region has the DNA TGTGCCAGTAGTATCGGACTAGCGGGAGGGGCGAATGAGCAGTTCTTC. Supplemented by reference TRBV19 and TRBJ2-1, the full variable domain reads DGGITQSPKYLFRKEGQNVTLSCEQNLNHDAMYWYRQDPGQGLRLIYYSQIVNDFQKGDIAEGYSVSREKKESFPLTVTSAQKNPTAFYLCASSIGLAGGANEQFFGPGTRLTVL.

This clonotype appeared many times. The gene calls are TRBV10-2 and TRBJ2-7; 11 positions match TRBD2. Trimming at V came to 4 bases and at J to 5 bases, leaving 13 bases not matched to a gene. The CDR3 has 17 residues. Germline V CDR1 and CDR2: WSHSY, SAAADI. This chain's CDR3 is CASSVPLSGRAGDEQYF. CDR3 DNA: TGCGCCAGCAGTGTCCCACTTAGCGGGAGGGCCGGCGACGAGCAGTACTTC.

As DNA, the CDR3 is TGTGCCAGCAGCCCCCCCGGGAGGGGTTATGGCTACACCTTC. Protein product: CASSPPGRGYGYTF. This chain links TRBV5-6 with TRBJ1-2, with a possible D match to TRBD1 (5 bases). This CDR3 is built from 14 residues. V lost 4 bases, J lost 5 bases, and 15 bases lay in between. The germline V gene encodes CDR1 SGHDT and CDR2 YYEEEE.

There are a few counts of this clonotype. The chain recombines TRBV10-3 with TRBJ1-5; D uncertain. This CDR3 region has 13 residues. Germline V gives CDR1 ENHRY, CDR2 SYGVKD. The germline V and J ends were trimmed by 3 bases and 4 bases, with 7 bases remaining between them. The CDR3 region has the DNA TGTGCCATCAGTGACGGGAGGAATCAGCCCCAGCATTTT. This gives the protein CAISDGRNQPQHF.

This clonotype was counted only a few times. CDR3 sequence reads: CASSAPPGNHFYNEQFF. CDR3 coding DNA: TGTGCCAGCAGTGCCCCTCCCGGGAATCACTTCTACAATGAGCAGTTCTTC. The chain carries TRBV25-1 and TRBJ2-1; perhaps TRBD2 as D (5 bases). V lost 4 bases and J 3 bases, leaving 19 bases between the germline ends. There are 17 residues in the CDR3. The V gene's germline CDR1 is MGHDK and CDR2 SYGVNS.

The chain carries TRBV15 and TRBJ2-7; unclear D gene. The CDR3 is 15 residues long. Germline V gene lookup returns CDR1 LNHNV and CDR2 YYDKDF (reference sequence). Trimming left V 3 bases short and J 6 bases short, with 18 bases between. The CDR3 DNA sequence: TGTGCCACCAGCAGGGATTTTCCGTCGCAGCTCGAGCAGTACTTC. Its protein is CATSRDFPSQLEQYF.